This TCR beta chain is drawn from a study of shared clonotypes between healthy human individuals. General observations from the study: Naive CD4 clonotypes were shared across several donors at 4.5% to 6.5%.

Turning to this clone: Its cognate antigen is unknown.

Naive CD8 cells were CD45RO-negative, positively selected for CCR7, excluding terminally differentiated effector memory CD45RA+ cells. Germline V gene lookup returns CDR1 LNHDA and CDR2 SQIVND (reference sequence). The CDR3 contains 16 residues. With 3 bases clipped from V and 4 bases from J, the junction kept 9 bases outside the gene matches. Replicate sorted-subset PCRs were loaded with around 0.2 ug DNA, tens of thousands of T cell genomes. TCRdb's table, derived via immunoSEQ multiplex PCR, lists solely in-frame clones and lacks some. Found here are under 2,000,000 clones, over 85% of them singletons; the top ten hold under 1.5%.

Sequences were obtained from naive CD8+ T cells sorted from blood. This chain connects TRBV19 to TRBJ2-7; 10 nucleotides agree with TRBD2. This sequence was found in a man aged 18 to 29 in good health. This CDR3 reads CASSIGGGLANYEQYF. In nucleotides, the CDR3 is TGTGCCAGTAGTATCGGTGGGGGACTAGCGAATTACGAGCAGTACTTC. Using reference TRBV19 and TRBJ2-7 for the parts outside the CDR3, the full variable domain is DGGITQSPKYLFRKEGQNVTLSCEQNLNHDAMYWYRQDPGQGLRLIYYSQIVNDFQKGDIAEGYSVSREKKESFPLTVTSAQKNPTAFYLCASSIGGGLANYEQYFGPGTRLTVT.